This TCR beta chain derives from a study of shared clonotypes between healthy human individuals (dated by TCRdb to about 2020). About the investigation overall: The cohort included a few men and a couple of women between 18 and 49 years of age. Each donor's leukapheresis produced roughly between roughly 0.94 and 9.5 billion PBMCs. For each donor, CD4 naive and CD4 memory were each given three plates, CD8 naive was given two plates, and CD8 memory was given one plate. To estimate repertoire size and how much clonotype sharing occurs between individuals, the study deeply sequenced the blood TCR repertoires of about five healthy adults. To increase sequencing depth and limit assay-specific biases, different laboratories used diverse techniques to prepare libraries and sequence TCR repertoires.

The study at large found these results: Higher generation probabilities were observed for clonotypes shared by all four sorted-subset donors than for non-shared clonotypes. Pairwise subsampling led to the expectation that sequencing depth would affect the degree of clonotype sharing among donors. Across four donors, 4.5% to 6.5% of naive CD4, 3.5% of naive CD8, 2.3% of memory CD4, and approximately 0.4% of memory CD8 clonotypes were shared. Larger estimated clonotype richness was generally found for naive subsets than for memory subsets. Even with the large sequencing depth, rarefaction of the sorted-subset datasets indicated that sequencing was incomplete. Because the study included a small number of donors, the genetic and exposure-history diversity represented was limited. Only blood was sampled, and tissue TCR repertoires likely differ from those in blood.

The germline V gene provides CDR1 SQVTM and CDR2 ANQGSEA. Including cysteine and phenylalanine, the CDR3 has 17 amino acids. Kept here is only the CDR3 DNA, which spans 51 bases and is read in frame from base 1. V lost 7 bases and J lost 0 bases, and the count of bases not matched to a germline gene is 12. Notes on this clone: Its antigen has not been determined. No base-level quality is on record; no much larger clone is a single base apart.

Using the deep immunoSEQ assay, multiplex PCR amplified TCR CDR3 regions from genomic DNA. For each cell subset, the extracted genomic DNA was distributed evenly across all wells of several immunoSEQ 96-well plates, and each plate served as one replicate. For sorted subsets, roughly 190 ng of genomic DNA, equivalent to 25,000 to 35,000 T cell genomes, went into each replicate PCR. The purified libraries were quantified using a Qubit 3.0 fluorometer, sized with a Bioanalyzer 2100, and then quantified again using the KAPA Library Quantification kit. Each immunoSEQ 96-well plate was sequenced on its own single-read 150-cycle Illumina NextSeq 550 flow cell. The authors processed their data as follows. Because the immunoSEQ output included only junctional sequences and no quality scores, the filtering could not be the same as the filtering used for full-length reads. Sequences were annotated with PyIR, a Python wrapper for IgBLAST v1.9, and V/J genes and CDR3 were assigned using IMGT germline references. Reads with weak V/J assignments (E-value above 1e-6), missing CDR3, stop codons, out-of-frame junctions, or ambiguous translated residues were removed. A V3J clonotype was defined by an identical inferred V gene, J gene, and CDR3 amino acid sequence. Percentage overlap between repertoires was calculated by dividing the number of shared unique clonotypes by the size of the smaller repertoire. RTK rarefaction, the Chao1 estimator, and Recon v2.1 estimates of unobserved clonotypes were used to assess repertoire richness. For all TCRbeta clonotypes obtained by the gDNA method from several donors, generation probabilities were computed with OLGA. TCRdb holds this immuneACCESS table with in-frame rearrangements only. Some clones are missing; in checked studies, unresolved V genes explain under half, and the rest has no known cause. V and J calls and clone size are copied from that table; D and trimming were computed from the DNA. For this sample the table gives about 380,000 clones, of which 90% to 97% were detected only once. The top ten clonotypes cover about 0.32% of the sample.

Healthy HIV-negative adults with no recently reported acute infections or vaccinations were included as donors. Every donor was a Caucasian adult living in Nashville, Tennessee, USA. CD8 memory samples were composed of magnetically selected CD45RO+ cells combined with CCR7-negative CD45RA+ effector memory (TemRA) cells. Blood was collected by leukapheresis, and PBMCs were isolated by Ficoll-Histopaque density gradient centrifugation and then cryopreserved in liquid nitrogen vapor phase. Purity and quantity of every magnetically sorted T cell population were checked by analytical flow cytometry. Genomic DNA was isolated from each sorted fraction and quantified by UV absorbance on a Nanodrop 2000c.

The receptor was isolated from a young man in good health. Sequenced sample: memory CD8+ T cells sorted from blood. The cell subset or site label, read with the paper, signifies: CD45RO+ cells pooled with CCR7-negative TemRA cells. The rearranged chain carries TRBV29-1 and TRBJ2-3; 11 of the junction bases match TRBD2. The sequenced DNA: TGCAGCGGCAGGACTAGCGGGCATTTAACTAGCACAGATACGCAGTATTTT. It specifies CSGRTSGHLTSTDTQYF.